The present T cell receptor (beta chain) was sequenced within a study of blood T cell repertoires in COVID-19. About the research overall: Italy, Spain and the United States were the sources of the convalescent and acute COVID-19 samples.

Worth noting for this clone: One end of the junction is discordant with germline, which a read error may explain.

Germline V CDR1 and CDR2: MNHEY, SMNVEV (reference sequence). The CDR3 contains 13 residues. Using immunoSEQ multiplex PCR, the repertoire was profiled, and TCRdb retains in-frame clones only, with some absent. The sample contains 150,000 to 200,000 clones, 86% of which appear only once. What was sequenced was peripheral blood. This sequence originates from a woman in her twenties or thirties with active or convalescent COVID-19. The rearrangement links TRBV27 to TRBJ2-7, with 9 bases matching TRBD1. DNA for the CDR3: TGTGCCAGCAGGAAAGAACCCGGGACAGGGCTCTTCTTC. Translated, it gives CASRKEPGTGLFF.